This TCR beta chain was captured in a study of OX40 agonist ivuxolimab in advanced cancers. This CDR3 comprises 13 residues. Trimming removed 5 bases from V and 5 bases from J, with 12 bases in between. Germline V gene data show CDR1 as MNHEY and CDR2 as SMNVEV (reference sequence). Here immunoSEQ multiplex PCR was the method, and the copy in TCRdb shows in-frame clones only, minus some. The sample includes tens of thousands of clones, 89% of them seen just once. The chain is built from TRBV27 and TRBJ2-5; D uncertain. The TCR was taken from an adult with an advanced solid tumor such as melanoma, head and neck, liver or kidney cancer. The specimen was CD4+ or CD8+ T cells sorted from blood, collected in a trial of the OX40 agonist ivuxolimab. CDR3: CASSPTPRETQYF. CDR3 nucleotides: TGTGCCAGCAGTCCAACCCCCCGGGAGACCCAGTACTTC.